This TCR beta chain was retrieved from a study of low-dose radiotherapy and immunotherapy resistance in tumors (dated 2022 in TCRdb). At the level of the whole study: Cohort 1 received 0.5 Gy per fraction every 2 weeks, with a prescribed total PTV dose of 6.5 Gy. Trial participants were not randomized into treatment groups. Nivolumab was administered intravenously as a 240 mg flat dose every two weeks, and ipilimumab was administered intravenously at 1 mg/kg every six weeks. Eight patients were included in the translational analysis: three from the first dose cohort and the first five from the second dose cohort. Cyclophosphamide 200 mg/m2 was given intravenously every two weeks, one day before each radiation and immunotherapy administration. For Cohort 2, the dose was 1 Gy per fraction given every two weeks, adding up to 13 Gy in total across 26 weeks. Starting on cycle 1 day 1, patients took 300 mg of aspirin by mouth once daily for four cycles.

Explained via the paper, the time point label denotes: before trial treatment. Donors were enrolled in RACIN, a single-arm phase I dose-escalation trial in which nivolumab, ipilimumab, aspirin, low-dose cyclophosphamide and low-dose radiotherapy were combined. Eligible patients had advanced, TIL-negative solid tumors. The sequencing machine was an Illumina HiSeq 2500. To make first-strand cDNA, Superscript III was used along with a set of TRAV- and TRBV-specific primers so that both the TCRalpha and TCRbeta chains were covered. An approximately 20-cycle PCR with Phusion amplified the TCRs, pairing a constant-region primer with the adapter that was attached to the V primers. The isolated mRNA was amplified using the MessageAmp II aRNA Amplification Kit, with in vitro transcription performed for about 16 hours at 37 degrees C. The Dynabeads mRNA DIRECT Purification Kit was used to isolate mRNA for TCR sequencing. Indexed Illumina adapters were added in a second roughly 25-cycle Phusion PCR, and the resulting products were purified with AMPure XP beads. Under the source paper's analysis protocol: Custom Perl scripts pooled TCR sequences encoding the same protein, removed out-of-frame sequences and computed each clonotype's abundance. Any TCR sequence supported by only a single read was excluded from analysis. The metrics used to describe the repertoires included Shannon entropy, Gini index, clonality, richness, and the frequency of TCRs shared between repertoires. TCRdb took the public reads, trimmed them with fastp at Q25, ran MiXCR for clone calling and kept in-frame beta chains. Identical CDR3 proteins give one entry, which carries the most common genes and DNA. Clone size and V and J calls follow TCRdb, not the original study. The sample table records tens of thousands of distinct CDR3 sequences; over 15% of these occur just once. The top ten hold roughly 2.8% of the sample.

Taken from cysteine to phenylalanine, the CDR3 has 15 residues. The CDR3 DNA has 45 bases and is translated from base 1. A distance of 13 bases separates the germline ends of V and J, which lose 2 bases and 2 bases respectively. The germline V gene (reference sequence) yields SEHNR for CDR1 and FQNEAQ for CDR2. Ten or more counts support this clonotype. Its antigen is currently not known. The sample holds no much larger clone one base away, and base qualities are not on file. The sequences come from PBMCs, collected before treatment. The TCR sequence derives from a male donor with prostate cancer. This chain is built from TRBV7-9 and TRBJ2-7; the D gene cannot be resolved reliably. The CDR3 corresponds to CASSLSVQPTYEQYF. The DNA reads TGTGCCAGCAGCTTATCCGTACAGCCGACCTACGAGCAGTACTTC.